A single sample gave rise to the 27 T cell receptor beta chains below, sequenced in a study of early T cells in non-severe SARS-CoV-2 infection. Each CDR3 protein gets one entry after TCRdb re-called the 5' RACE reads with MiXCR. The profile shows tens of thousands of distinct CDR3 sequences, around 5.8% of them singletons. The sequencing used whole blood, collected at baseline. The origin of the receptors is an adult who was a healthcare worker with PCR-confirmed SARS-CoV-2 infection or an uninfected control (not recorded which).

The chain has TRBV18 and TRBJ2-5; D remains unclear. CDR3 size: 14 residues. CDR1 and CDR2 from the germline V gene are KGHSH and LQKENI. V lost 0 bases and J lost 4, with 9 bases in between. In nucleotides, the CDR3 is TGTGCCAGCTCACCACCCCCCTCGCTAGAGACCCAGTACTTC. This sequence encodes CASSPPPSLETQYF.

This clonotype was seen ten or more times. The chain has TRBV20-1 and TRBJ1-2; TRBD1 might be the D (6 bases). This CDR3 contains 14 residues. V dropped 6 bases and J dropped 8 bases, with 22 bases sitting between them. Germline assignment: CDR1 DFQATT and CDR2 SNEGSKA (reference sequence). Here the CDR3 reads CSAWGLNQGKGYTF. The CDR3 DNA sequence: TGCAGTGCCTGGGGACTTAATCAGGGGAAAGGCTACACCTTC.

This clonotype was counted only a few times. This chain connects TRBV7-9 to TRBJ1-2, with unresolved D. CDR1 and CDR2 (germline): SEHNR, FQNEAQ (reference sequence). The ends were cut back, 1 base at V and 4 bases at J, with 13 bases in the middle. The CDR3 has 15 amino acids. For the CDR3, the DNA is TGTGCCAGCAGCTTAGGGAGCAGCGAGCTCTATGGCTACACCTTC. Protein: CASSLGSSELYGYTF.

This clonotype occurred many times. This chain joins TRBV18 and TRBJ2-7, with D possibly being TRBD1 (6 bases). Per the germline V gene, CDR1 is KGHSH and CDR2 is LQKENI. With 6 bases removed from V and 7 bases from J, the gap between germline ends came to 16 bases. The CDR3 contains 13 residues. As DNA, the CDR3 is TGTGCCAGCTCCCAAGGACAGTGGGGGGAGCAGTACTTC. Protein product: CASSQGQWGEQYF.

At least ten counts were recorded for this clonotype. The chain has TRBV5-1 and TRBJ1-2; TRBD1 matches at 7 bases. Germline V CDR1 and CDR2: SGHRS, YFSETQ. The V gene end was trimmed by 4 bases and the J gene end by 8 bases; junction bases not matched to a gene: 8. The CDR3 covers 13 residues. Here the CDR3 reads CASSGDRARGYTF. In nucleotides, the CDR3 is TGCGCCAGCAGCGGCGACAGGGCGCGAGGCTACACCTTC.

Ten or more counts support this clonotype. This chain uses TRBV11-2 with TRBJ2-1, with D perhaps matching TRBD2 (5 bases). Germline assignment: CDR1 SGHAT and CDR2 FQNNGV. There are 15 residues in the CDR3. V was clipped by 6 bases and J by 9 bases, with 21 bases between them. The CDR3 loop reads CASSMRHGEGSEQFF. DNA for the CDR3: TGTGCCAGCAGTATGAGGCACGGGGAAGGTAGTGAGCAGTTCTTC.

This clonotype has a handful of counts. This chain links TRBV6-5 with TRBJ2-1, with 7 bases aligning to TRBD1. The J segment lost 9 bases and the V segment lost 6 bases, leaving 5 bases of the junction unmatched. Germline V CDR1 and CDR2: MNHEY, SVGAGI. The CDR3 is 12 residues long. CDR3: CASRTGAGEQFF. In DNA form, the CDR3 reads TGTGCCAGCAGAACAGGGGCTGGTGAGCAGTTCTTC.

This clonotype was picked up many times. This chain connects TRBV2 to TRBJ1-1; D unresolved. This CDR3 is 13 amino acids long. The germline gives CDR1 SNHLY, CDR2 FYNNEI. Trimming took 5 bases from V and 3 from J, leaving 10 bases between them. CDR3 sequence reads: CASSRGRYTEAFF. The CDR3 DNA reads as TGTGCCAGCAGTCGTGGAAGGTACACTGAAGCTTTCTTT. Full variable domain (missing parts from reference TRBV2 and TRBJ1-1): EPEVTQTPSHQVTQMGQEVILRCVPISNHLYFYWYRQILGQKVEFLVSFYNNEISEKSEIFDDQFSVERPDGSNFTLKIRSTKLEDSAMYFCASSRGRYTEAFFGQGTRLTVV.

This clonotype was observed many times. This chain connects TRBV29-1 to TRBJ1-1, with D tentatively TRBD1 (6 bases). This CDR3 contains 13 residues. V lost 4 bases and J 5 bases, leaving 14 bases between the germline ends. The germline V gene has CDR1 SQVTM and CDR2 ANQGSEA. The CDR3 sequence: CSVVRGPATEAFF. The CDR3 DNA follows: TGCAGCGTTGTACGGGGGCCAGCTACTGAAGCTTTCTTT.

This clonotype showed up many times. CDR3 in DNA: TGTGCCAGCAGTTTTATGGGGTCTGGGGCCAACGTCCTGACTTTC. It encodes CASSFMGSGANVLTF. The J gene is TRBJ2-6, the V gene TRBV12-3 or TRBV12-4; D is uncertain. The CDR3 is 15 residues long. Between the trimmed V and J ends, which lost 3 bases and 1 base, there was a span of 7 bases.

This clonotype was observed at least ten times. The genes are TRBV24-1 and TRBJ1-5; D call uncertain. Trimming shortened V by 4 bases and J by 7 bases, and 7 bases separated the two germline ends. The CDR3 extends over 12 amino acids. The V gene's germline CDR1 is KGHDR and CDR2 SFDVKD. DNA for the CDR3: TGTGCCACCAGTGAGCGGGGACAGCCCCAGCATTTT. Protein product: CATSERGQPQHF.

This clonotype was seen many times. The gene calls are TRBV12-3 or TRBV12-4 and TRBJ1-4; D is ambiguous. CDR3 length: 14 residues. The V gene lost 2 bases and the J gene lost 4 bases, with 8 bases spanning the gap. The chain's CDR3 is CASSLIGFNEKLFF. As DNA, the CDR3 is TGTGCCAGCAGTTTAATCGGATTTAATGAAAAACTGTTTTTT.

This clonotype has a count of ten or more. The gene calls are TRBV5-1 and TRBJ1-3, with D uncertain. The CDR3 is 17 amino acids. V was shortened by 4 bases and J by 0 bases, with 17 bases between the two germline ends. CDR1 is SGHRS and CDR2 is YFSETQ in the germline V gene. CDR3: CASSVSSGTSSGNTIYF. As DNA, the CDR3 is TGCGCCAGCAGCGTCTCAAGTGGAACGAGCTCTGGAAACACCATATATTTT. The whole variable domain, remainder taken from reference TRBV5-1 and TRBJ1-3, is KAGVTQTPRYLIKTRGQQVTLSCSPISGHRSVSWYQQTPGQGLQFLFEYFSETQRNKGNFPGRFSGRQFSNSRSEMNVSTLELGDSALYLCASSVSSGTSSGNTIYFGEGSWLTVV.

This clonotype was seen ten or more times. V is TRBV5-1 and J is TRBJ2-2, with TRBD2 matching over 7 bases. The CDR3 length is 13 residues. The germline V gene encodes CDR1 SGHRS and CDR2 YFSETQ. The J segment lost 5 bases and the V segment lost 3 bases, leaving 1 base of the junction unmatched. Here the CDR3 reads CASSSGRTGELFF. CDR3 coding DNA: TGCGCCAGCAGCTCCGGGAGGACCGGGGAGCTGTTTTTT. The complete variable domain, with remaining parts taken from reference TRBV5-1 and TRBJ2-2, reads KAGVTQTPRYLIKTRGQQVTLSCSPISGHRSVSWYQQTPGQGLQFLFEYFSETQRNKGNFPGRFSGRQFSNSRSEMNVSTLELGDSALYLCASSSGRTGELFFGEGSRLTVL.

The rearrangement uses TRBV20-1 and TRBJ1-1, with 10 bases that match TRBD1. V shed 4 bases, J shed 5 bases, and the junction held 4 bases outside the gene matches. The CDR3 sequence is 13 residues long. The germline V gene has CDR1 DFQATT and CDR2 SNEGSKA (reference sequence). The CDR3: CSAMTGGETEAFF. The CDR3 DNA reads TGCAGTGCTATGACAGGGGGCGAGACTGAAGCTTTCTTT.

By share of the sample, this clonotype is medium-sized. The chain recombines TRBV5-5 with TRBJ2-4; the match to TRBD1 covers 7 bases. The CDR3 sequence is 14 residues long. Trimming took 0 bases from V and 7 from J; bases not matched to a gene: 4. Germline V CDR1 and CDR2: SGHKS, YYEKEE (reference sequence). CDR3 nucleotide sequence: TGTGCCAGCAGCTTGGAGGGGGCCGGGAACATTCAGTACTTC. Protein product: CASSLEGAGNIQYF.

The V gene is TRBV19, the J gene TRBJ1-2; weak D call: TRBD1 (5 bases). Trimming removed 0 bases at V and 8 bases at J, with 19 bases between. Germline CDR1 is LNHDA and CDR2 is SQIVND (reference sequence). The CDR3 runs 16 residues. The CDR3 coding sequence is TGTGCCAGTAGTATAGACGGGAGGGGTCAGCTTTCGGGCTACACCTTC. It yields the protein CASSIDGRGQLSGYTF. Full variable domain (remainder filled in from reference TRBV19 and TRBJ1-2): DGGITQSPKYLFRKEGQNVTLSCEQNLNHDAMYWYRQDPGQGLRLIYYSQIVNDFQKGDIAEGYSVSREKKESFPLTVTSAQKNPTAFYLCASSIDGRGQLSGYTFGSGTRLTVV.

This clonotype was picked up many times. The CDR3 region is CASSKEGGTEAFF. The CDR3 DNA sequence: TGTGCCAGCAGCAAGGAAGGAGGCACTGAAGCTTTCTTT. J is TRBJ1-1 and V is TRBV7-2; D call uncertain. The germline V and J ends were trimmed by 5 bases and 4 bases, with 11 bases remaining between them. The CDR3 consists of 13 residues. The germline gives CDR1 SGHTA, CDR2 FQGNSA.

In this sample, this clonotype turned up many times. The chain carries TRBV11-1 and TRBJ1-4, with 10 bases aligning to TRBD1. Germline CDR1 SGHAT, CDR2 FQDESV (reference sequence). CDR3 size: 15 residues. Germline trimming cut 5 bases from V and 7 bases from J; bases unmatched to any gene: 7. This chain's CDR3 is CASSQPGQGSEKLFF. The DNA for the CDR3 is TGTGCCAGCAGCCAACCGGGACAGGGGTCTGAAAAACTGTTTTTT. Complete variable domain (other parts from reference TRBV11-1 and TRBJ1-4): EAEVAQSPRYKITEKSQAVAFWCDPISGHATLYWYRQILGQGPELLVQFQDESVVDDSQLPKDRFSAERLKGVDSTLKIQPAELGDSAMYLCASSQPGQGSEKLFFGSGTQLSVL.

This clonotype came up many times. The V gene is TRBV20-1, the J gene TRBJ2-1; D may be TRBD2 (7 bases). CDR1 is DFQATT and CDR2 is SNEGSKA in the germline V gene (reference sequence). V lost 5 bases, J lost 4 bases, and 21 bases lay in between. This CDR3 comprises 16 residues. The CDR3 nucleotides read TGCAGTGCTCCCCTTCTGGGGGCTAGCGGATACAATGAGCAGTTCTTC. The encoded protein is CSAPLLGASGYNEQFF.

This clonotype was observed a handful of times. The chain uses TRBV15 and TRBJ1-5; 7 bases match TRBD1. The trim removed 7 bases at V and 1 base at J, leaving 7 bases unmatched. Looked up from germline, CDR1 is LNHNV and CDR2 is YYDKDF (reference sequence). This CDR3 contains 15 residues. CDR3 in DNA: TGTGCCACCACAGGGGGGCCTATAAGCAATCAGCCCCAGCATTTT. It yields the protein CATTGGPISNQPQHF.

Concerning this clonotype: A clone one base away is much larger, so this may be a read error. The V and J genes are TRBV19 and TRBJ2-1; possibly TRBD1 or TRBD2 for D (6 bases each). This CDR3 is built from 15 residues. Germline loops: CDR1 LNHDA, CDR2 SQIVND (reference sequence). The V end was cut by 7 bases, the J end by 2 bases, with 15 bases between. The DNA of the CDR3 is TGTGCCAGTACCCGGGGGCCGTGGGCCTACAATGAGCAGTTCTTC. Translated, it gives CASTRGPWAYNEQFF.

This clonotype was detected ten times or more. The genes are TRBV29-1 and TRBJ1-2, with TRBD1 as a possible D gene (6 bases). Looked up from germline, CDR1 is SQVTM and CDR2 is ANQGSEA. V lost 3 bases and J lost 8, with 13 bases in between. This CDR3 is built from 12 residues. Here the CDR3 reads CSVEEGGGGYTF. In DNA, the CDR3 is TGCAGCGTTGAGGAGGGGGGAGGAGGCTACACCTTC.

This clonotype was seen more than once but under ten times. The CDR3 DNA reads TGTGCCAGCAGTTTACCTGGCACAGATACGCAGTATTTT. Translating gives CASSLPGTDTQYF. This sequence joins TRBV6-6 and TRBJ2-3; D is uncertain. Germline lookup yields CDR1 MNHNY and CDR2 SVGAGI (reference sequence). Trimming stripped 4 bases from V and 1 base from J, with 6 bases between. This CDR3 is built from 13 residues.

This clonotype was counted ten times or more. This rearrangement joins TRBV7-9 to TRBJ2-1, with 9 bases aligning to TRBD1. CDR1 is SEHNR, CDR2 FQNEAQ, per germline (reference sequence). This CDR3 comprises 16 residues. The trim removed 5 bases at V and 5 bases at J, leaving 10 bases unmatched. CDR3 region: CASSPTGTGIDNEQFF. The CDR3 coding sequence is TGTGCCAGCAGCCCAACCGGGACAGGGATTGACAATGAGCAGTTCTTC.

This clonotype was observed a few times. The V call is TRBV7-6, the J call TRBJ1-3; D uncertain. Trimming removed 1 base from V and 2 bases from J, with 12 bases in between. Germline V gives CDR1 SGHVS, CDR2 FNYEAQ. This CDR3 contains 16 residues. CDR3 nucleotide sequence: TGTGCCAGCAGCTTAGGTACCAGGACCCCTGGAAACACCATATATTTT. This codes for CASSLGTRTPGNTIYF.

This clonotype came up many times. V is TRBV19 and J is TRBJ1-4; the D is unclear. CDR3 size: 13 residues. V was cut by 6 bases and J by 7 bases, with 12 bases left in between. The V gene's germline CDR1 is LNHDA and CDR2 SQIVND (reference sequence). The CDR3 nucleotides are TGTGCCAGTAGCAATCTGGGCGGTGAAAAACTGTTTTTT. This encodes CASSNLGGEKLFF.